This T cell receptor (beta chain) is from a study of response to subunit inactivated influenza vaccine. This clonotype came up a few times. TCRdb reprocessed the RT-PCR reads with MiXCR, giving one entry per CDR3 protein. The sample has fewer than 650,000 distinct CDR3 sequences; roughly 13% are singletons. The CDR3 sequence is 19 residues long. Germline V gene lookup returns CDR1 SEHNR and CDR2 FQNEAQ (reference sequence). Trimming took 4 bases from V and 0 from J; bases not matched to a gene: 10. The sequencing used PBMCs from blood, collected 45 days after vaccination. The rearrangement joins TRBV7-9 to TRBJ2-1; 12 nucleotides line up with TRBD2. This receptor was taken from a man over 45 who received an inactivated influenza vaccine. The DNA for the CDR3 is TGTGCCAGCAGCTCCCGACTAGCGGGAGACCCGAGCTCCTACAATGAGCAGTTCTTC. Translation: CASSSRLAGDPSSYNEQFF.